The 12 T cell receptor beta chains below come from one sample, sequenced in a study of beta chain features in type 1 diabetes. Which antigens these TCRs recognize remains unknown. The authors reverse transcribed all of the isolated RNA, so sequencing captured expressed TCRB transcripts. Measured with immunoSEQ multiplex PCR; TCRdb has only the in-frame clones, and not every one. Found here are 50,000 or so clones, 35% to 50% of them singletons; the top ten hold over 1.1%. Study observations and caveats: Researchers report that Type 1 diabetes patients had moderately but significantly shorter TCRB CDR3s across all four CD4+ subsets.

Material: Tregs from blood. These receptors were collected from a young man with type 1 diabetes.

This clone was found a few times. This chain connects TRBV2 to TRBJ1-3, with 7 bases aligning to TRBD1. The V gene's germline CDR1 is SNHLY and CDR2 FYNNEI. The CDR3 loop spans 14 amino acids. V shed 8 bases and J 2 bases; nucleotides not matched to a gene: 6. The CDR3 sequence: CASGVQGAGNTIYF. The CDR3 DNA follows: TGTGCCAGCGGCGTTCAGGGGGCTGGAAACACCATATATTTT.

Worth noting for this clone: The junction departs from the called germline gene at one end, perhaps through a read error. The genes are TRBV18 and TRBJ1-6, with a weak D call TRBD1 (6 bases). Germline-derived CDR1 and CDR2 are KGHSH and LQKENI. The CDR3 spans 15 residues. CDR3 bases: TGTGCCAGCTCACCCAGCGGACAGTATACTTCACCCCTCCACTTT. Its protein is CASSPSGQYTSPLHF.

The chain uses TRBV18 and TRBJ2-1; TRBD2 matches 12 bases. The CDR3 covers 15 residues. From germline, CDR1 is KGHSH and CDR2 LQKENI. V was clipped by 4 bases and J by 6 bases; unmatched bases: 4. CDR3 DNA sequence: TGTGCCAGCTCACTCGGGACTAGCGGGTTCAATGAGCAGTTCTTC. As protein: CASSLGTSGFNEQFF.

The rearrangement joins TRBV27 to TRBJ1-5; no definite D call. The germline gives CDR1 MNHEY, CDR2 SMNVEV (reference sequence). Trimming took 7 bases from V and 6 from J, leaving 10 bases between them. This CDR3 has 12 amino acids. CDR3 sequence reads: CASKEAGQPQHF. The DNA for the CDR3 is TGTGCCAGCAAAGAAGCGGGTCAGCCCCAGCATTTT.

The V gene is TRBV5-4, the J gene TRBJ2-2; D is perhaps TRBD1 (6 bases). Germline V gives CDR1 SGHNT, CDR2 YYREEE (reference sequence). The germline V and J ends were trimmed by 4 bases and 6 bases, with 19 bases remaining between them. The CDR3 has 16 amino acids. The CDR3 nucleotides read TGTGCCAGCAGCCCCTCCTTACAGGGAACGGCCGGGGAGCTGTTTTTT. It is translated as CASSPSLQGTAGELFF.

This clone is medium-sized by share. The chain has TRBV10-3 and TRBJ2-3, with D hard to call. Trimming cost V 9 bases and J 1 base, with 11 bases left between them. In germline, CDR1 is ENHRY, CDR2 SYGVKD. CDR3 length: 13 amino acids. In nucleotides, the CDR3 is TGTGCCATAAGCGTCCGGGGCACAGATACGCAGTATTTT. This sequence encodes CAISVRGTDTQYF.

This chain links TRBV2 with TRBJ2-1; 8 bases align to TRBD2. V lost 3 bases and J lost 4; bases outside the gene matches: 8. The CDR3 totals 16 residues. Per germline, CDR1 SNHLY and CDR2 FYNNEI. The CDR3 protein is CASSDPLAEGYNEQFF. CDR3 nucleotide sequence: TGTGCCAGCAGTGACCCACTAGCGGAGGGTTACAATGAGCAGTTCTTC.

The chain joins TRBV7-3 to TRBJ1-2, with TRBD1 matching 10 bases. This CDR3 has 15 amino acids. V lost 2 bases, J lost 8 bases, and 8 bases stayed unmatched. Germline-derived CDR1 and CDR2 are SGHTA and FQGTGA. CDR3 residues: CASSLGPRDRGGYTF. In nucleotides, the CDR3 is TGTGCCAGCAGCTTAGGGCCTCGGGACAGGGGAGGCTACACCTTC.

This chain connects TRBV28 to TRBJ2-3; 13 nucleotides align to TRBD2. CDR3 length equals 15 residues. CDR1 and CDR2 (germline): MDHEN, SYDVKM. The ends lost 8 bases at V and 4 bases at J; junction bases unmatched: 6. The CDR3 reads CASSRLAGGADTQYF. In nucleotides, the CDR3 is TGTGCCAGCTCCCGACTAGCGGGAGGTGCAGATACGCAGTATTTT. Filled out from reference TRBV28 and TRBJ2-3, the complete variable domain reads DVKVTQSSRYLVKRTGEKVFLECVQDMDHENMFWYRQDPGLGLRLIYFSYDVKMKEKGDIPEGYSVSREKKERFSLILESASTNQTSMYLCASSRLAGGADTQYFGPGTRLTVL.

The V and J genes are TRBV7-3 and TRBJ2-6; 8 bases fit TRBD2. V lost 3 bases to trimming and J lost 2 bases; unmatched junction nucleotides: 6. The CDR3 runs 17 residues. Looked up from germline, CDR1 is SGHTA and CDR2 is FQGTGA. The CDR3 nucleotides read TGTGCCAGCAGCTTCGGGCATAGCGGGACTGGGGCCAACGTCCTGACTTTC. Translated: CASSFGHSGTGANVLTF.

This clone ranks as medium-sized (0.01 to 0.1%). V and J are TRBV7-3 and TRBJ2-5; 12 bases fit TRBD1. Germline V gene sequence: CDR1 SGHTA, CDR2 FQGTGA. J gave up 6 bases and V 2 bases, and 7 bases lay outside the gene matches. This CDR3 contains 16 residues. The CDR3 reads CASSLGGTGGAQTQYF. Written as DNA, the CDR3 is TGTGCCAGCAGCTTAGGCGGGACAGGGGGCGCGCAGACCCAGTACTTC.

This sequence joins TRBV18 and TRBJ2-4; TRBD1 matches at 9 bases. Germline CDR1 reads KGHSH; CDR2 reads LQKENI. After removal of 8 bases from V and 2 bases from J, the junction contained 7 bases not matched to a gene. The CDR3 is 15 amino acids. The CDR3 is CASAPGQGTKNIQYF. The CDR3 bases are TGTGCCAGCGCCCCGGGACAGGGAACCAAAAACATTCAGTACTTC.